This is a list of T cell receptor beta chains from one sample in a study of neurological immune-mediated disorders. TCRdb re-analysed the 5' RACE reads in MiXCR, keeping a single row per CDR3 protein. The sample contains about 88,000 distinct CDR3 sequences, 3% to 4.5% of which appear only once. Source material: PBMCs. All receptors come from a woman between 18 and 29 years old with multiple sclerosis. Each CDR3 is given with its conserved first and last residue.

j_call | v_call | cdr3_aa
TRBJ2-1 | TRBV28 | CASSRQGNYNEQFF
TRBJ1-1 | TRBV5-1 | CASSLRGNTEAFF
TRBJ2-1 | TRBV7-2 | CASSPFTRDNEQFF
TRBJ2-2 | TRBV5-8 | CASRDYHSRTGELFF
TRBJ2-3 | TRBV28 | CASSRGGSTDTQYF
TRBJ1-6 | TRBV5-1 | CASRSGTVASPLHF
TRBJ2-1 | TRBV15 | CATSRSRDGYNEQFF
TRBJ1-1 | TRBV6-6 | CASKTTGRDTEAFF
TRBJ1-5 | TRBV6-1 | CASKGLGRNQPQHF
TRBJ1-5 | TRBV30 | CAWSIGQGYQPQHF
TRBJ2-2 | TRBV10-3 | CAISVRGSEDTGELFF
TRBJ2-7 | TRBV6-5 | CASSYGFSGISYEQYF
TRBJ1-3 | TRBV21-1 | CASSKESRYSGNTIYF
TRBJ2-3 | TRBV7-2 | CASSLGEARGLSFPDTQYF
TRBJ1-2 | TRBV28 | CASSVGQGNYGYTF
TRBJ2-4 | TRBV25-1 | CASSEFSGIQYF
TRBJ1-1 | TRBV20-1 | CSAKGRGPQNTEAFF
TRBJ2-7 | TRBV20-1 | CSAELAGGRREQYF
TRBJ2-6 | TRBV9 | CASSVAPSNSGANVLTF
TRBJ2-1 | TRBV29-1 | CSVRGLAGGHEQFF
TRBJ1-4 | TRBV7-9 | CASSPPRGNEKLFF
TRBJ2-7 | TRBV6-2/TRBV6-3 | CASRITSGGTYEQYF
TRBJ2-1 | TRBV5-5 | CASSWGLAANEQFF
TRBJ2-1 | TRBV12-3/TRBV12-4 | CASSETGTGVYNEQFF
TRBJ2-1 | TRBV7-3 | CASSPTRGVSNEQFF
TRBJ2-7 | TRBV27 | CATRQGGTYEQYF
TRBJ2-1 | TRBV6-2/TRBV6-3 | CASSYFGEQFF
TRBJ1-1 | TRBV20-1 | CSARLQNTEAFF
TRBJ1-1 | TRBV14 | CASSRRGRGLKTEAFF
TRBJ2-7 | TRBV20-1 | CSAKLARFPEQYF
TRBJ2-7 | TRBV28 | CASSLSRYGPVDSYEQYF
TRBJ2-7 | TRBV5-1 | CASSLGDLTGEQYF
TRBJ2-2 | TRBV6-1 | CASTERDPGELFF